The rows below give T cell receptor beta chains drawn from one sample of a study of cytomegalovirus exposure and HLA in healthy donors. TCRdb's table, derived via immunoSEQ multiplex PCR, lists solely in-frame clones and lacks some. The sample lists about 110,000 clones; 88% were seen once. The sample taken for sequencing was PBMCs. The receptors come from a woman in her 30s in good health and CMV-seropositive. Each CDR3 is given with its conserved first and last residue. The D gene is left open where the match is weak. For some rows the clone size is stated as once, few or many, or as a class when expanded; others skip it.

d_call: TRBD2
v_call: TRBV28
clone_size: -
j_call: TRBJ2-1
cdr3_nt: TGTGCCAGCTCCCCCAGCGGGGCCGCCGGGAATGAGCAGTTCTTC
cdr3_aa: CASSPSGAAGNEQFF

d_call: -
v_call: TRBV5-6
clone_size: once
j_call: TRBJ2-1
cdr3_nt: TGTGCCAGCAGCCCCACAGGGTACAATGAGCAGTTCTTC
cdr3_aa: CASSPTGYNEQFF

d_call: -
v_call: TRBV30
clone_size: -
j_call: TRBJ2-1
cdr3_nt: TGTGCCTGGAGTGTAAGGACTTCGAGCTCCTACAATGAGCAGTTCTTC
cdr3_aa: CAWSVRTSSSYNEQFF

d_call: -
v_call: TRBV10-3
clone_size: -
j_call: TRBJ2-7
cdr3_nt: TGTGCCATCAGTGGAGGGTTATACCTCGAGCAGTACTTC
cdr3_aa: CAISGGLYLEQYF

d_call: TRBD1
v_call: TRBV28
clone_size: -
j_call: TRBJ2-7
cdr3_nt: TGTGCCAGCACCTACGCCGGGACAGTGACCAGTGAGCAGTACTTC
cdr3_aa: CASTYAGTVTSEQYF

d_call: TRBD1
v_call: TRBV6-1
clone_size: -
j_call: TRBJ1-5
cdr3_nt: TGTGCCACCTCGACAGGGGTCGAGCCCCAGCATTTT
cdr3_aa: CATSTGVEPQHF

d_call: -
v_call: TRBV2
clone_size: -
j_call: TRBJ2-3
cdr3_nt: TGTGCCAGCAGTCGCTATCCAGATACGCAGTATTTT
cdr3_aa: CASSRYPDTQYF

d_call: -
v_call: TRBV1
clone_size: -
j_call: TRBJ1-5
cdr3_nt: TGCACCAGCAGCCCCGCAAGGGCAGGGTGGTTCGGCAATCAGCCCCAGCATTTT
cdr3_aa: CTSSPARAGWFGNQPQHF

d_call: -
v_call: TRBV5-6
clone_size: -
j_call: TRBJ2-3
cdr3_nt: TGTGCCAGCAGCCCCCTAGCAGGCCTAAGAGGCGCAGATACGCAGTATTTT
cdr3_aa: CASSPLAGLRGADTQYF

d_call: -
v_call: TRBV5-5
clone_size: -
j_call: TRBJ2-3
cdr3_nt: TGTGCCAGCAGCTTGGCCCCCGAGACAGATACGCAGTATTTT
cdr3_aa: CASSLAPETDTQYF

d_call: -
v_call: TRBV7-9
clone_size: few
j_call: TRBJ1-4
cdr3_nt: TGTGCCAGCAGCCCCCCTAGTACCCCTGAAAAACTGTTTTTT
cdr3_aa: CASSPPSTPEKLFF

d_call: -
v_call: TRBV5-6
clone_size: -
j_call: TRBJ2-3
cdr3_nt: TGTGCCAGCAACTCTGCGGTAGATACGCAGTATTTT
cdr3_aa: CASNSAVDTQYF

d_call: TRBD2
v_call: TRBV11-1
clone_size: -
j_call: TRBJ2-5
cdr3_nt: TGTGCCAGCAGCTTAGCGCCCAGCGGGAGGGCCGGAGAGACCCAGTACTTC
cdr3_aa: CASSLAPSGRAGETQYF

d_call: -
v_call: TRBV28
clone_size: -
j_call: TRBJ2-3
cdr3_nt: TGTGCCAGCAGTACGTCTAGGACAGATACGCAGTATTTT
cdr3_aa: CASSTSRTDTQYF

d_call: TRBD1
v_call: TRBV6-6
clone_size: -
j_call: TRBJ2-2
cdr3_nt: TGTGCCAGCATCTACAGGGGATCGAACACCGGGGAGCTGTTTTTT
cdr3_aa: CASIYRGSNTGELFF

d_call: -
v_call: TRBV2
clone_size: -
j_call: TRBJ1-5
cdr3_nt: TGTGCCAGCAGTGATGGCAGTCCCAATCAGCCCCAGCATTTT
cdr3_aa: CASSDGSPNQPQHF

d_call: -
v_call: TRBV7-9
clone_size: -
j_call: TRBJ2-5
cdr3_nt: TGTGCCAGCAGCGTCCTCGCAGGGAAAGAGACCCAGTACTTC
cdr3_aa: CASSVLAGKETQYF

d_call: -
v_call: TRBV5-6
clone_size: -
j_call: TRBJ1-2
cdr3_nt: TGTGCCAGCAGCTTGTTCCCAGATGGCTACACCTTC
cdr3_aa: CASSLFPDGYTF

d_call: -
v_call: TRBV10-3
clone_size: -
j_call: TRBJ1-1
cdr3_nt: TGTGCCATCAGTGACCCGAGAGGCACTGAAGCTTTCTTT
cdr3_aa: CAISDPRGTEAFF

d_call: TRBD2
v_call: TRBV4-3
clone_size: -
j_call: TRBJ2-5
cdr3_nt: TGCGCCAGCAGCCATACCAGGGAGCGGGGGGGTGAGACCCAGTACTTC
cdr3_aa: CASSHTRERGGETQYF

d_call: -
v_call: TRBV5-1
clone_size: -
j_call: TRBJ2-6
cdr3_nt: TGCGCCAGCAAATACAGTTTCTCCTCTGGGGCCAACGTCCTGACTTTC
cdr3_aa: CASKYSFSSGANVLTF

d_call: TRBD2
v_call: TRBV5-8
clone_size: -
j_call: TRBJ2-1
cdr3_nt: TGTGCCAGCAGCTTGCGACTAGCGGGGGCCAATGAGCAGTTCTTC
cdr3_aa: CASSLRLAGANEQFF

d_call: TRBD1
v_call: TRBV2
clone_size: -
j_call: TRBJ1-4
cdr3_nt: TGTGCCAGCACCACGACAGGGGACGGCGAAAAACTGTTTTTT
cdr3_aa: CASTTTGDGEKLFF